This section outlines one T cell receptor (beta chain) sequence together with its context. The antigen this receptor binds is unknown. The record has no base qualities; no much larger clone is one base away. This sample was included in a study of spatial heterogeneity in lung cancer (dated by TCRdb to about 2019). Context from the whole study: Beta-chain transcripts were consistently detected in greater numbers than alpha-chain transcripts, which likely reflects a higher abundance of beta-chain transcripts. In the raw uncorrected reads, each unique combination of TCR and UMI appeared more than ten times on average. In non-small cell lung cancer, the study quantitatively compared TCR alpha and beta repertoires across several tumor regions, matched nontumor lung, and blood. TCR repertoire features were related to nonsynonymous mutation counts determined by whole-exome sequencing of tumor tissue. At surgery, hundreds of tumor regions, around 68 matched nontumor lung samples and about 56 PBMC samples were TCR-sequenced for both alpha and beta chains.

The junction shows trimming of 5 bases on V and 7 bases on J, plus 21 bases between the germline ends. CDR1 PRHDT and CDR2 FYEKMQ are derived from the germline V gene (reference sequence). CDR3 length: 16 amino acids, cysteine to phenylalanine. The DNA shown is the 48-base CDR3, in frame from base 1. The library was obtained by 5' RACE. Sequencing was carried out with a NextSeq 500. To allow correction of PCR and sequencing errors, the TCR library protocol tagged every TCR cDNA molecule with a unique molecular identifier. The original pipeline was this. TCR identification, UMI-based error correction and CDR3 extraction were all carried out with Decombinator tools. TCRs above a frequency of 2 per 1,000, corresponding to the top 1% of the tumor frequency distribution, were defined as expanded. Rényi diversity was computed with the R vegan package after subsampling each repertoire 100 times to 5,000 TCRs. CDR3 similarity networks were constructed using string-kernel similarity of amino acid triplets, with links drawn between CDR3s whose pairwise similarity was above 0.82. TCRdb reprocessed the public reads (quality trimming at Q25 with fastp, clone calling with MiXCR) and kept in-frame beta chains. Every distinct CDR3 protein forms one entry, paired with its most common genes and DNA. In this record, the V and J calls reflect TCRdb's handling and not the investigators' own analysis. The sample table shows roughly 80,000 distinct CDR3 sequences, and 10% to 15% are seen once. Around 4.3% of the sample is in the top ten clones.

What the time point label conveys for this sample: sample taken at primary tumor resection. For TCR sequencing, whole RNA was extracted from tumor and nontumor lung tissue, or from cryopreserved PBMC samples, and no cell sorting was done. Samples were obtained from roughly 72 patients with early-stage, untreated non-small cell lung cancer from the lung TRACERx cohort. Only patients for whom sufficient RNA was available from at least two tumor regions were selected for TCR sequencing. Results the study describes overall, beyond this receptor: Additional single-cell paired TCR alpha and beta sequencing was considered necessary to confirm, at a functional level, the hypothesis that regional TCRs recognize regional mutations. Ubiquitous expanded tumor TCRs were found in blood more often at tumor resection than at routine follow-up.

The chain is encoded by TRBV13 joined to TRBJ2-1; perhaps TRBD1 is the D gene, with 5 bases matching. Sequencing was performed on PBMCs, taken at surgery. This clonotype originated in a male donor with early-stage non-small cell lung cancer. The CDR3 in this case is CASSLYPTGHQNEQFF. The sequenced DNA is TGTGCCAGCAGCCTTTACCCGACTGGACATCAGAATGAGCAGTTCTTC.